A selection of T cell receptor beta chains follows, all from one sample in a study of lymphopenia after photon versus proton radiotherapy. This table comes from immunoSEQ multiplex PCR, and its TCRdb copy is limited to in-frame clones, with some not included. The profile covers some 55,000 clones, with roughly 86% appearing a single time and about 2.5% taken by the ten largest. The starting material was peripheral blood, obtained from a patient treated with photon-based radiotherapy. Receptors were obtained from a man aged 35-49 years with gastric cancer. Each CDR3 is given with its conserved first and last residue. D genes are given only for firm matches. Only part of the rows carry a size: once, few, many, or a class if the clone is expanded.

length,J,V,D,size,DNA,CDR3
14,TRBJ1-1,TRBV27,.,.,TGTGCCAGCTGGGGGTTGGGGCGGAACACTGAAGCTTTCTTT,CASWGLGRNTEAFF
14,TRBJ1-1,TRBV7-8,TRBD1,.,TGTGCCAGCAGCGATAACAGGGGATACACTGAAGCTTTCTTT,CASSDNRGYTEAFF
15,TRBJ1-2,TRBV6-6,.,.,TGTGCCAGCAGTAACCGCCCTGGGACGGCCTATGGCTACACCTTC,CASSNRPGTAYGYTF
15,TRBJ1-2,TRBV15,TRBD1,medium-sized,TGTGCCACCAGCACCGGAGACAGGGGTTTAGGGGGCTACACCTTC,CATSTGDRGLGGYTF
13,TRBJ2-7,TRBV9,.,.,TGTGCCAGCAGCACGGACCCGGCGGGCGAGCAGTACTTC,CASSTDPAGEQYF
15,TRBJ1-2,TRBV5-6,.,.,TGTGCCAGCAGCCTGCCCCCCCGAGTAAACTATGGCTACACCTTC,CASSLPPRVNYGYTF
17,TRBJ1-2,TRBV5-4,.,.,TGTGCCAGCAGCCAACCTTCGGCCGGGGGCGAAAGATATGGCTACACCTTC,CASSQPSAGGERYGYTF
15,TRBJ1-1,TRBV10-3,TRBD1,.,TGTGCCATCAGTGAGGGACAGGAGGGAAACACTGAAGCTTTCTTT,CAISEGQEGNTEAFF
14,TRBJ1-2,TRBV4-3,.,once,TGCGCCAGCAGCGAAGGAAGCTTACCGTCTGGCTACACCTTC,CASSEGSLPSGYTF
14,TRBJ2-2,TRBV30,.,.,TGTGCCTGGAGGGTGGGTTTGAACACCGGGGAGCTGTTTTTT,CAWRVGLNTGELFF
13,TRBJ1-1,TRBV30,TRBD1,.,TGTGCCTGGGACAGGGGGTCTAACACTGAAGCTTTCTTT,CAWDRGSNTEAFF
14,TRBJ2-2,TRBV11-2,.,.,TGTGCCAGCAGCTTAGATCTCAGCCACCGGGAGCTGTTTTTT,CASSLDLSHRELFF
13,TRBJ1-1,TRBV6-4,.,.,TGTGCCAGCAGTGCCTCCGGGAACACTGAAGCTTTCTTT,CASSASGNTEAFF
15,TRBJ2-3,TRBV11-3,TRBD2,.,TGTGCCAGCAGCCGTAGCGGGGCTTACACAGATACGCAGTATTTT,CASSRSGAYTDTQYF
16,TRBJ2-7,TRBV11-2,.,.,TGTGCCAGCAGCAGAGGGACGACAAAGAGCTCCTACGAGCAGTACTTC,CASSRGTTKSSYEQYF
12,TRBJ2-7,TRBV30,.,.,TGTGCCTGGAGTATAGGGCAATACGAGCAGTACTTC,CAWSIGQYEQYF
11,TRBJ1-1,TRBV4-2,.,.,TGTGCCAGCAGCCAAGGAGCTGAAGCTTTCTTT,CASSQGAEAFF
13,TRBJ1-1,TRBV18,.,.,TGTGCCAGCTCGCTGGACACTTACACTGAAGCTTTCTTT,CASSLDTYTEAFF
16,TRBJ2-6,TRBV6-1,TRBD1,.,TGTGCCAGCAGTGTTATCAGGGGGCGCGGGGCCAACGTCCTGACTTTC,CASSVIRGRGANVLTF
18,TRBJ2-2,TRBV10-3,.,.,TGTGCCATCAGTGAAGGGACTGCCGGCGTTGTTCTCCCCGGGGAGCTGTTTTTT,CAISEGTAGVVLPGELFF
15,TRBJ2-2,TRBV5-4,TRBD1,.,TGTGCCAGCAGCATCGGGACAGGACGCCCCGGGGAGCTGTTTTTT,CASSIGTGRPGELFF
15,TRBJ1-1,TRBV7-6,.,.,TGTGCCAGCAGCTTAACGGGGGGCTGGGACACTGAAGCTTTCTTT,CASSLTGGWDTEAFF
15,TRBJ2-2,TRBV7-3,TRBD1,.,TGTGCCAGCAGCTCTCTGACAGGGGCCGGCGGGGAGCTGTTTTTT,CASSSLTGAGGELFF
16,TRBJ1-1,TRBV18,TRBD1,once,TGTGCCAGCTCACAGCCGGGAATCAGGGGGACCACTGAAGCTTTCTTT,CASSQPGIRGTTEAFF
12,TRBJ2-5,TRBV4-2,.,.,TGTGCCAGCAGCCCGTACCAAGAGACCCAGTACTTC,CASSPYQETQYF
14,TRBJ2-7,TRBV18,.,once,TGTGCCAGCTCACCAGGGCAGGGCCCGTACGAGCAGTACTTC,CASSPGQGPYEQYF
14,TRBJ2-7,TRBV7-2,.,.,TGTGCCAGCAGCTCCATGACAGGCTCCTACGAGCAGTACTTC,CASSSMTGSYEQYF
16,TRBJ1-2,TRBV2,TRBD1,.,TGTGCCAGCAGTCCTACCCTATCAGGGGGCATCTATGGCTACACCTTC,CASSPTLSGGIYGYTF
15,TRBJ2-3,TRBV27,.,.,TGTGCCAGCAGTTTATCGGGGGGGGCCGCTGATACGCAGTATTTT,CASSLSGGAADTQYF
15,TRBJ2-1,TRBV7-6,.,.,TGTGCCAGCAGCCCGGACTTAAGCTCCTACAATGAGCAGTTCTTC,CASSPDLSSYNEQFF
17,TRBJ2-3,TRBV4-1,.,.,TGCGCCAGCAGCCAACCCCGGCAGGTAGCGACCGCAGATACGCAGTATTTT,CASSQPRQVATADTQYF
15,TRBJ2-3,TRBV5-4,.,.,TGTGCCAGCAGCTTCAACAGCCGTTACACAGATACGCAGTATTTT,CASSFNSRYTDTQYF
11,TRBJ2-1,TRBV5-8,.,.,TGTGCCGGGGGAGGCTACAATGAGCAGTTCTTC,CAGGGYNEQFF
14,TRBJ2-1,TRBV5-1,.,.,TGCGCCAGCAGCTTGGCACGCCCGGGCAATGAGCAGTTCTTC,CASSLARPGNEQFF
15,TRBJ1-1,TRBV7-9,.,.,TGTGCCAGCATCCCCACCGGGACAACGAACACTGAAGCTTTCTTT,CASIPTGTTNTEAFF
9,TRBJ2-3,TRBV2,.,.,TGTGCCAGCGGGGGCACGCAGTATTTT,CASGGTQYF
13,TRBJ2-1,TRBV11-3,TRBD2,.,TGTGCCAGCGCTCAAGGGACTAGCAATGAGCAGTTCTTC,CASAQGTSNEQFF
14,TRBJ1-1,TRBV5-1,.,.,TGCGCCAGCAGCTTGGTGTCAGGGAACACTGAAGCTTTCTTT,CASSLVSGNTEAFF
14,TRBJ2-5,TRBV6-6,.,.,TGTGCCAGCAGTAACCGGGACGCCGGAGGGACCCAGTACTTC,CASSNRDAGGTQYF
14,TRBJ1-1,TRBV7-9,.,.,TGTGCCAGCAGCTTAGGGGCACAGAACACTGAAGCTTTCTTT,CASSLGAQNTEAFF
16,TRBJ1-2,TRBV5-1,TRBD1,.,TGCGCCAGCAGCTTGGGCCCAGGGGGCGGCATGGATGGCTACACCTTC,CASSLGPGGGMDGYTF
14,TRBJ1-4,TRBV6-5,.,few,TGTGCCAGCAGTCCCTACCGACGGAGTGAAAAACTGTTTTTT,CASSPYRRSEKLFF
15,TRBJ2-1,TRBV6-1,.,.,TGTGCCAGCAGTTTACAGGGAGGCGGGGAGAATGAGCAGTTCTTC,CASSLQGGGENEQFF
17,TRBJ2-6,TRBV7-2,.,.,TGTGCCAGCAGCTTAGGGGGCAGGGCGCCTGGGGCCAACGTCCTGACTTTC,CASSLGGRAPGANVLTF
17,TRBJ2-5,TRBV5-5,TRBD2,.,TGTGCCAGCAGCTTTGCCCCTGGGCGGGGGGGACAAGAGACCCAGTACTTC,CASSFAPGRGGQETQYF
15,TRBJ1-3,TRBV19,.,.,TGTGCCAGTACCCGAGAGGAGGGGACGGGAAACACCATATATTTT,CASTREEGTGNTIYF
11,TRBJ1-1,TRBV30,.,.,TGTGCCTGGAAGCAGGACCTTGAAGCTTTCTTT,CAWKQDLEAFF
13,TRBJ1-6,TRBV30,.,.,TGTGCCACGGGGAGGTCCTATAATTCACCCCTCCACTTT,CATGRSYNSPLHF
15,TRBJ1-2,TRBV29-1,TRBD1,.,TGCAGCGTTGCCCTTGACGACAGGGGGTACTATGGCTACACCTTC,CSVALDDRGYYGYTF
17,TRBJ1-5,TRBV19,.,.,TGTGCCACCGCGGCCTCGACATATACCTATAGCAATCAGCCCCAGCATTTT,CATAASTYTYSNQPQHF
16,TRBJ2-5,TRBV9,TRBD2,.,TGTGCCAGCAGCGTAGGGGGGACTAGCGGCCAAGAGACCCAGTACTTC,CASSVGGTSGQETQYF
11,TRBJ1-1,TRBV20-1,.,.,TGCAGTGCTAGTTCCAGCACTGAAGCTTTCTTT,CSASSSTEAFF